Below, 8 T cell receptor beta chains from the same sample are listed, as sequenced in a study of T-cell reconstitution after alpha-beta-depleted transplantation in children. TCRbeta library construction was performed incorporating unique molecular identifiers. A single record per CDR3 protein comes from TCRdb applying MiXCR to the PCR reads. In the table there are around 410,000 distinct CDR3 sequences, approximately 10% of which are singletons. Material: PBMCs from the stem cell graft donor, obtained from the stem cell graft. Receptor source: a human donor who donated a stem cell graft to a child with acute myeloid leukemia.

A few counts support this clonotype. The chain links TRBV19 to TRBJ2-3; TRBD1 matches at 10 bases. Trimming removed 6 bases from V and 6 bases from J; junction bases left unmatched: 12. The CDR3 has 16 amino acids. Germline-derived CDR1 and CDR2 are LNHDA and SQIVND (reference sequence). DNA of the CDR3: TGTGCCAGTAGCCCCAAGTGGGGACAGGGGCTGGATACGCAGTATTTT. Encoded protein: CASSPKWGQGLDTQYF. Full variable domain (remainder filled in from reference TRBV19 and TRBJ2-3): DGGITQSPKYLFRKEGQNVTLSCEQNLNHDAMYWYRQDPGQGLRLIYYSQIVNDFQKGDIAEGYSVSREKKESFPLTVTSAQKNPTAFYLCASSPKWGQGLDTQYFGPGTRLTVL.

The genes are TRBV6-2 or TRBV6-3 and TRBJ2-1, with D possibly matching TRBD2 (6 bases). V was cut by 4 bases and J by 8 bases, with 24 bases left in between. Germline assignment: CDR1 MNHEY and CDR2 SVGEGT. The CDR3 covers 17 residues. The CDR3 region is CASSFARAEGPVYEQFF. Written as DNA, the CDR3 is TGTGCCAGCAGTTTTGCCAGGGCGGAGGGCCCAGTATATGAGCAGTTCTTC.

This rearrangement joins TRBV7-9 to TRBJ2-7, with 7 bases matching TRBD1. V lost 5 bases and J lost 2; bases outside the gene matches: 9. This CDR3 is 15 amino acids long. CDR1 and CDR2 (germline): SEHNR, FQNEAQ (reference sequence). CDR3 loop: CASSPLRDSPYEQYF. DNA for the CDR3: TGTGCCAGCAGCCCCCTTCGGGACAGCCCCTACGAGCAGTACTTC.

This clonotype has just a few counts. The gene calls are TRBV7-2 and TRBJ1-5; D possibly corresponds to TRBD1 (5 bases). The CDR3 is 14 amino acids. V lost 3 bases and J 4 bases, leaving 10 bases between the germline ends. Germline-derived CDR1 and CDR2 are SGHTA and FQGNSA. CDR3 region: CASSFIWGNQPQHF. Here the CDR3 DNA reads TGTGCCAGCAGCTTTATTTGGGGGAATCAGCCCCAGCATTTT.

The V call is TRBV18, the J call TRBJ1-2; D remains ambiguous. The CDR3 runs 16 residues. Trimming shortened V by 3 bases and J by 4 bases, and 18 bases separated the two germline ends. Germline assignment: CDR1 KGHSH and CDR2 LQKENI. The CDR3: CASSPVGGRRSYGYTF. The DNA for the CDR3 is TGTGCCAGCTCACCGGTGGGAGGGCGGCGTAGCTATGGCTACACCTTC.

This clonotype has a handful of counts. The chain couples TRBV2 to TRBJ1-4; D ambiguous. The germline gives CDR1 SNHLY, CDR2 FYNNEI. Trimming cost V 0 bases and J 5 bases, with 4 bases left between them. CDR3 length: 13 amino acids. Written as DNA, the CDR3 is TGTGCCAGCAGTGAAGCTCCAAATGAAAAACTGTTTTTT. It encodes CASSEAPNEKLFF. Using reference TRBV2 and TRBJ1-4 for the parts outside the CDR3, the full variable domain is EPEVTQTPSHQVTQMGQEVILRCVPISNHLYFYWYRQILGQKVEFLVSFYNNEISEKSEIFDDQFSVERPDGSNFTLKIRSTKLEDSAMYFCASSEAPNEKLFFGSGTQLSVL.

The rearrangement joins TRBV5-5 to TRBJ2-1, with TRBD2 matching 8 bases. The V gene end was trimmed by 4 bases and the J gene end by 7 bases; junction bases not matched to a gene: 4. The germline gives CDR1 SGHKS, CDR2 YYEKEE (reference sequence). CDR3 length: 13 amino acids. The CDR3 reads CASSAGTRNEQFF. The CDR3 bases are TGTGCCAGCAGCGCCGGGACTAGGAATGAGCAGTTCTTC.

CDR3: CASSLAAGGNQETQYF. CDR3 nucleotides: TGCGCCAGCAGCTTGGCTGCAGGGGGGAACCAAGAGACCCAGTACTTC. This chain links TRBV5-1 with TRBJ2-5; maybe TRBD1 (7 bases). The germline V and J ends were trimmed by 0 bases and 0 bases, with 12 bases remaining between them. The CDR3 extends over 16 amino acids. Germline lookup yields CDR1 SGHRS and CDR2 YFSETQ.